This T cell receptor (beta chain) was obtained from a study of blood T cell repertoires in COVID-19. Study-wide background: Sources were T cells, B-cell-depleted T cells, or PBMCs; the material itself was cDNA or gDNA.

Participants were aged about 18 to 90 years, lived in around 25 US areas, and enrolled virtually. All recovered Cohort 3 donors got two negative PCRs, got clearance, or saw symptom resolution. Authors' methods: Cell counts per sample came from amplifying reference gene primers. Sequenced by immunoSEQ multiplex PCR; TCRdb stores in-frame clones only, minus some. From that table come the V and J calls and clone size; the DNA was used to work out D and trimming. The profile shows a few hundred thousand clones, roughly 85% of them singletons. Germline CDR1 SGHTA, CDR2 FQGNSA. V lost 1 base and J lost 1, with 5 bases in between. This CDR3 is built from 13 residues.

The V and J genes are TRBV7-2 and TRBJ2-7; D remains unclear. Material for sequencing was PBMCs or T cells enriched from blood (not recorded which). This sequence was found in a woman under 40 who had recovered from COVID-19. The CDR3 sequence: CASSLDRSYEQYF. The CDR3 DNA reads TGTGCCAGCAGCTTAGACAGATCCTACGAGCAGTACTTC.